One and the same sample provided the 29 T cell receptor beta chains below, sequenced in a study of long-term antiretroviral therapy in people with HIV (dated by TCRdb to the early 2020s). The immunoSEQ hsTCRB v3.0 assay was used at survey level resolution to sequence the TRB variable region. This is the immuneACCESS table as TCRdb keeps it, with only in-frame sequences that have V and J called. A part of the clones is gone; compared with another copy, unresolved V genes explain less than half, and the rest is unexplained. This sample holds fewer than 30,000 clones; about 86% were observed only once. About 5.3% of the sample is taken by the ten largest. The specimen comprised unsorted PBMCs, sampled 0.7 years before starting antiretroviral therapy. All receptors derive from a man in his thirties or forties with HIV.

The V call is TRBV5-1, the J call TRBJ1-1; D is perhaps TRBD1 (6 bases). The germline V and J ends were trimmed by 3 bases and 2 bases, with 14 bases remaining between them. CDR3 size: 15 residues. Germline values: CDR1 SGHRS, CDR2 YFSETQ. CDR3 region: CASSSSEGGNTEAFF. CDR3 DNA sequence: TGCGCCAGCAGCTCGTCCGAGGGGGGTAACACTGAAGCTTTCTTT.

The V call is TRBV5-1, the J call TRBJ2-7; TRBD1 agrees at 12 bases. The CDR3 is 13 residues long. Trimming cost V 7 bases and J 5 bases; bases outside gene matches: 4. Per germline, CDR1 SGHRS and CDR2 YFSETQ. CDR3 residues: CASGTGGRDEQYF. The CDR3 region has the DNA TGCGCCAGCGGGACAGGGGGCAGGGACGAGCAGTACTTC.

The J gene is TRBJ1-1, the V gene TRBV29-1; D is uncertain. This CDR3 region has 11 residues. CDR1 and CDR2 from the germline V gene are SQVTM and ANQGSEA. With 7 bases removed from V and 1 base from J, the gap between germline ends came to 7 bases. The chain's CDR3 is CSAASNTEAFF. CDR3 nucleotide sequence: TGCAGCGCCGCCTCGAACACTGAAGCTTTCTTT.

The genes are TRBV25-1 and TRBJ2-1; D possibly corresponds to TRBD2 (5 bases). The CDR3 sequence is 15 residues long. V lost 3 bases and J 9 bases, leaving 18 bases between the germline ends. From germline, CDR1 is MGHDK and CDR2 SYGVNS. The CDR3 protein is CASSDEGPRSGEQFF. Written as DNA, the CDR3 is TGTGCCAGCAGTGATGAGGGCCCCAGGTCTGGTGAGCAGTTCTTC.

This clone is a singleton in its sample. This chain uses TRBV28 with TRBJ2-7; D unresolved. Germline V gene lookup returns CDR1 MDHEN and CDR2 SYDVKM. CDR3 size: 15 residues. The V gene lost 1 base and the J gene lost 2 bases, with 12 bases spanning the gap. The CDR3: CASSLSPRFTYEQYF. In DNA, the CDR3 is TGTGCCAGCAGTTTATCTCCTAGGTTTACCTACGAGCAGTACTTC. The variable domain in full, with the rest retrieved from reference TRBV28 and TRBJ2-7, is DVKVTQSSRYLVKRTGEKVFLECVQDMDHENMFWYRQDPGLGLRLIYFSYDVKMKEKGDIPEGYSVSREKKERFSLILESASTNQTSMYLCASSLSPRFTYEQYFGPGTRLTVT.

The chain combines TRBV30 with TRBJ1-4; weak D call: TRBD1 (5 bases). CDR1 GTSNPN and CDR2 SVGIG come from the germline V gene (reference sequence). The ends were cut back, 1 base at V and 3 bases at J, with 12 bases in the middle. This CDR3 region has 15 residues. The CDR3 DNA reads TGTGCCTGGAGTGGGGGGACGGCGGCTAATGAAAAACTGTTTTTT. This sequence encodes CAWSGGTAANEKLFF.

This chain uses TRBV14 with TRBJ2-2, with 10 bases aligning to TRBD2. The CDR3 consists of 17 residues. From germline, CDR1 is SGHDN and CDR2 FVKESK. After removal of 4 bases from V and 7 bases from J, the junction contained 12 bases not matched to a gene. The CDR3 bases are TGTGCCAGCAGCCCTTTAGCGGGGGGCGTCCACGGCGGGGAGCTGTTTTTT. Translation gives CASSPLAGGVHGGELFF.

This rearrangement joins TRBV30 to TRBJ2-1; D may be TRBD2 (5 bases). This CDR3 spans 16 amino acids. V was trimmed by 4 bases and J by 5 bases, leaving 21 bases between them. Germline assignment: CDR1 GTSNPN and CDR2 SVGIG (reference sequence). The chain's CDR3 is CAWNLGPSHGDNEQFF. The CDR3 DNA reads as TGTGCCTGGAACTTGGGTCCCAGCCACGGGGACAATGAGCAGTTCTTC. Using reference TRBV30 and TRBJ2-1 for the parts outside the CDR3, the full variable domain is SQTIHQWPATLVQPVGSPLSLECTVEGTSNPNLYWYRQAAGRGLQLLFYSVGIGQISSEVPQNLSASRPQDRQFILSSKKLLLSDSGFYLCAWNLGPSHGDNEQFFGPGTRLTVL.

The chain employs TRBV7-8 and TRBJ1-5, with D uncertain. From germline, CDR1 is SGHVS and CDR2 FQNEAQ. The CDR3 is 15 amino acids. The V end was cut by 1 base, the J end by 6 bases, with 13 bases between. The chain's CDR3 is CASSLVGSESQPQHF. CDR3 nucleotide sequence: TGTGCCAGCAGCTTAGTGGGCAGCGAAAGTCAGCCCCAGCATTTT.

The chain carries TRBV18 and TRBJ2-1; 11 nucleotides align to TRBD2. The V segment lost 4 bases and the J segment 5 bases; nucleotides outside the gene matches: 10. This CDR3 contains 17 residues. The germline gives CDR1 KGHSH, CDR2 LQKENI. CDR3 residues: CASSRKVAGGNNNEQFF. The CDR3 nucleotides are TGTGCCAGCTCACGAAAAGTAGCGGGAGGGAATAACAATGAGCAGTTCTTC.

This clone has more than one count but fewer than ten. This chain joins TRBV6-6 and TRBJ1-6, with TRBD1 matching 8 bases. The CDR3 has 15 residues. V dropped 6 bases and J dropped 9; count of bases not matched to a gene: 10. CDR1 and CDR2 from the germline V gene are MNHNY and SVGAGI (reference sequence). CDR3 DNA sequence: TGTGCCAGCAGACCGCCCGGACAGGGAAGTTCACCCCTCCACTTT. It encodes CASRPPGQGSSPLHF.

The CDR3 nucleotides are TGTGCCTGGAGTGTACCGAATTTCTCTGGAAACACCATATATTTT. Its translation is CAWSVPNFSGNTIYF. The chain uses TRBV30 and TRBJ1-3, with unresolved D. V was clipped by 0 bases and J by 0 bases, with 9 bases between them. Germline loops: CDR1 GTSNPN, CDR2 SVGIG (reference sequence). This CDR3 is 15 amino acids long.

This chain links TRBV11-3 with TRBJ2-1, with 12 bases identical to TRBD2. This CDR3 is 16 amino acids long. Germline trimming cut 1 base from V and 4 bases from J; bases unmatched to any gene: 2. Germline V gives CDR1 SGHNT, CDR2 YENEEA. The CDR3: CASSLGLAGGYNEQFF. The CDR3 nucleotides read TGTGCCAGCAGCTTAGGGCTAGCGGGGGGGTACAATGAGCAGTTCTTC.

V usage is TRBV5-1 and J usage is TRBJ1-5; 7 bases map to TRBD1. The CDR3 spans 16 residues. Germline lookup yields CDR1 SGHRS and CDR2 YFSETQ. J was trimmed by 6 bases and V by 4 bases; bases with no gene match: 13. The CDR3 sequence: CASSPTGVGFGQPQHF. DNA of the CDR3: TGCGCCAGCAGCCCAACAGGGGTGGGGTTTGGTCAGCCCCAGCATTTT.

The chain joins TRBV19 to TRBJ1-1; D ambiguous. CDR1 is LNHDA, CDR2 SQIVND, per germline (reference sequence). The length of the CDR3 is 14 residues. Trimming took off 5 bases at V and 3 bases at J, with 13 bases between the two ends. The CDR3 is CASSSPFGYTEAFF. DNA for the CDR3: TGTGCCAGTAGTTCCCCTTTTGGGTACACTGAAGCTTTCTTT.

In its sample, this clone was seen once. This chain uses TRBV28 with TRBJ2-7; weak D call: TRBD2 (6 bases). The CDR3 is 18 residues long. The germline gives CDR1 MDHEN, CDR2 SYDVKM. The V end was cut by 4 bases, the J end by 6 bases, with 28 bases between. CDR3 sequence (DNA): TGTGCCAGCAGTTCCGACCAGCGGGTTGGTACACTCCGGCTCGAGCAGTACTTC. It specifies CASSSDQRVGTLRLEQYF.

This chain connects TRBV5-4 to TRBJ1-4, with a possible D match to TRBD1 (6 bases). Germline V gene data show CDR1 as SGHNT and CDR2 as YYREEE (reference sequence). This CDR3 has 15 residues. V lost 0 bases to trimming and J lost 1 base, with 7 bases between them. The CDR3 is CASSLEQGTNEKLFF. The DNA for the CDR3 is TGTGCCAGCAGCTTGGAACAGGGAACTAATGAAAAACTGTTTTTT.

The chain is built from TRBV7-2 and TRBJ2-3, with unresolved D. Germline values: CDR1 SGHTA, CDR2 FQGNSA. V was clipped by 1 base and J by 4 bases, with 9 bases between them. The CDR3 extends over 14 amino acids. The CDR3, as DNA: TGTGCCAGCAGCTTAGTAGGCTCGGCAGATACGCAGTATTTT. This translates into CASSLVGSADTQYF.

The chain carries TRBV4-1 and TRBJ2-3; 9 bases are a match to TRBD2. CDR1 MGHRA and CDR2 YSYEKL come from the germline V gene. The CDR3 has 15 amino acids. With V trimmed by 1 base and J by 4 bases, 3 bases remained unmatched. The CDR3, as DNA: TGCGCCAGCAGCCAAGGCGGGGGGGCCGCAGATACGCAGTATTTT. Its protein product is CASSQGGGAADTQYF.

Here the CDR3 reads CASSQVGSGSSYNEQFF. CDR3 nucleotide sequence: TGCGCCAGCAGCCAAGTAGGGAGCGGAAGCTCCTACAATGAGCAGTTCTTC. V and J are TRBV4-3 and TRBJ2-1; a possible D gene is TRBD2 (5 bases). The ends were cut back, 1 base at V and 0 bases at J, with 13 bases in the middle. CDR3 length: 17 amino acids. The germline V gene encodes CDR1 LGHNA and CDR2 YSLEER.

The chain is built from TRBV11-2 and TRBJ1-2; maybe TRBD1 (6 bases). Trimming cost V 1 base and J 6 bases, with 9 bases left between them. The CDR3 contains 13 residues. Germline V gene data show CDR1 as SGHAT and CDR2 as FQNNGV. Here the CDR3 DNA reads TGTGCCAGCAGCTTAGGACAGGTTCATGGCTACACCTTC. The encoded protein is CASSLGQVHGYTF.

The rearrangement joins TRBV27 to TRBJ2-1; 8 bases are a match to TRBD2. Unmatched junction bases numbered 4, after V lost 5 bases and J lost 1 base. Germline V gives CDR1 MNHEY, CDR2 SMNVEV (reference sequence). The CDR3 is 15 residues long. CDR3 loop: CASSNLAGSYNEQFF. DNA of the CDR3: TGTGCCAGCAGTAACCTAGCGGGTTCCTACAATGAGCAGTTCTTC.

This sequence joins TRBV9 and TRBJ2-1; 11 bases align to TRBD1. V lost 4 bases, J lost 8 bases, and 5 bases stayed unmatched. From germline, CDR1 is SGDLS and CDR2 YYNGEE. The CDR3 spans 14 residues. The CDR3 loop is CASSPRTGGDEQFF. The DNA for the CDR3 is TGTGCCAGCAGCCCCCGGACAGGGGGCGATGAGCAGTTCTTC. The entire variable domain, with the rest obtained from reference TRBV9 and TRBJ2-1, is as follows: DSGVTQTPKHLITATGQRVTLRCSPRSGDLSVYWYQQSLDQGLQFLIQYYNGEERAKGNILERFSAQQFPDLHSELNLSSLELGDSALYFCASSPRTGGDEQFFGPGTRLTVL.

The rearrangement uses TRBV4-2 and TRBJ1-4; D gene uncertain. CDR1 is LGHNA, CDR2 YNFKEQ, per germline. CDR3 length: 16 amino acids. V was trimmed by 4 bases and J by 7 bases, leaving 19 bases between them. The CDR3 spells CASSLIRRDQREKLFF. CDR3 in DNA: TGTGCCAGCAGCCTTATCCGGCGAGACCAGCGTGAAAAACTGTTTTTT.

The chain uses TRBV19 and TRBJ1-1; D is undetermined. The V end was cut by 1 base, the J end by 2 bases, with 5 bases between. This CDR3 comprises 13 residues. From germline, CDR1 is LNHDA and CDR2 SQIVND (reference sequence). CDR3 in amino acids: CASSIVLNTEAFF. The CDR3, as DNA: TGTGCCAGTAGTATAGTCTTAAACACTGAAGCTTTCTTT.

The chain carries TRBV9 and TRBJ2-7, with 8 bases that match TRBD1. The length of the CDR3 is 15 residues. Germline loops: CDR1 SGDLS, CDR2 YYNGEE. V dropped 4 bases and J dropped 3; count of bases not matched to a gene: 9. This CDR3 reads CASSPMGQANYEQYF. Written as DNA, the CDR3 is TGTGCCAGCAGCCCTATGGGACAGGCAAACTACGAGCAGTACTTC.

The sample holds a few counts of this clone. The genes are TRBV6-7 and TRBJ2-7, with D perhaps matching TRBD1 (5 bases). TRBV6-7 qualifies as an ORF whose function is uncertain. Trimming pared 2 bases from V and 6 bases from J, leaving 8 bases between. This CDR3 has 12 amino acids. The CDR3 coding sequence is TGTGCCAGCAGTTACCGACAGCTCGAGCAGTACTTC. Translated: CASSYRQLEQYF.

The CDR3 loop is CASTPGLAGVGGYEQYF. The CDR3 region has the DNA TGTGCCAGCACCCCCGGACTAGCGGGAGTAGGGGGATACGAGCAGTACTTC. J is TRBJ2-7 and V is TRBV28, with TRBD2 matching over 13 bases. CDR3 length equals 17 residues. The V segment lost 7 bases and the J segment 4 bases; nucleotides outside the gene matches: 13. From germline, CDR1 is MDHEN and CDR2 SYDVKM.

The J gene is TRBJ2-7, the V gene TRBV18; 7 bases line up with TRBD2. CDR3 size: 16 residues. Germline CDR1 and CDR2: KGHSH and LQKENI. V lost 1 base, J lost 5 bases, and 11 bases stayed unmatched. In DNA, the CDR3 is TGTGCCAGCTCACCACTTTCGACTAGCCATGGGAACGAGCAGTACTTC. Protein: CASSPLSTSHGNEQYF.